The 29 T cell receptor beta chains listed next were all sequenced from one sample in a study of blood T cell repertoires in COVID-19. Here immunoSEQ multiplex PCR was the method, and the copy in TCRdb shows in-frame clones only, minus some. The sample yields about 210,000 clones, roughly 84% seen once. The specimen was peripheral blood. Receptors originate from a man aged 50 or older with active or convalescent COVID-19.

V usage is TRBV9 and J usage is TRBJ2-3; no reliable D call. V was cut by 3 bases and J by 6 bases, with 11 bases left in between. Germline lookup yields CDR1 SGDLS and CDR2 YYNGEE. This CDR3 has 13 residues. The CDR3 region is CASSAESWDTQYF. DNA for the CDR3: TGTGCCAGCAGCGCCGAAAGCTGGGATACGCAGTATTTT. The full variable domain, with the rest looked up from reference TRBV9 and TRBJ2-3, is DSGVTQTPKHLITATGQRVTLRCSPRSGDLSVYWYQQSLDQGLQFLIQYYNGEERAKGNILERFSAQQFPDLHSELNLSSLELGDSALYFCASSAESWDTQYFGPGTRLTVL.

The CDR3 sequence is CSVTGGLGLDTQYF. The CDR3 nucleotides read TGCAGCGTTACGGGAGGACTGGGGTTAGATACGCAGTATTTT. This chain uses TRBV29-1 with TRBJ2-3; 7 positions match TRBD2. V lost 5 bases and J lost 5; bases outside the gene matches: 10. This CDR3 is 14 amino acids long. Germline CDR1 SQVTM, CDR2 ANQGSEA.

This clone was picked up one time. J is TRBJ2-2 and V is TRBV25-1, with no clear D. CDR1 MGHDK and CDR2 SYGVNS come from the germline V gene. This CDR3 is 16 amino acids long. V lost 2 bases, J lost 6 bases, and 16 bases lay in between. In DNA form, the CDR3 reads TGTGCCAGCAGTGAAAAAATGGCCCGTCAGGCCGGGGAGCTGTTTTTT. The encoded protein is CASSEKMARQAGELFF. The whole variable domain, filled in from reference TRBV25-1 and TRBJ2-2, reads EADIYQTPRYLVIGTGKKITLECSQTMGHDKMYWYQQDPGMELHLIHYSYGVNSTEKGDLSSESTVSRIRTEHFPLTLESARPSHTSQYLCASSEKMARQAGELFFGEGSRLTVL.

CDR3 loop: CASSYGDRGSMNTEAFF. The CDR3 bases are TGTGCCAGCAGTTACGGGGACAGGGGTTCGATGAACACTGAAGCTTTCTTT. The chain joins TRBV6-2 or TRBV6-3 to TRBJ1-1, with 10 bases identical to TRBD1. Trimming cost V 2 bases and J 0 bases; bases outside gene matches: 6. The CDR3 spans 17 residues. Germline V gives CDR1 MNHEY, CDR2 SVGEGT.

The chain has TRBV2 and TRBJ1-4; TRBD1 agrees at 7 bases. The length of the CDR3 is 19 residues. Germline V gene data show CDR1 as SNHLY and CDR2 as FYNNEI. The trim removed 3 bases at V and 8 bases at J, leaving 21 bases unmatched. DNA for the CDR3: TGTGCCAGCAGTGATTGGGGCCCGGAAGACAGGGTTGGAGGGGAAAAACTGTTTTTT. This codes for CASSDWGPEDRVGGEKLFF. Based on the CDR3 plus reference TRBV2 and TRBJ1-4, the full variable domain is EPEVTQTPSHQVTQMGQEVILRCVPISNHLYFYWYRQILGQKVEFLVSFYNNEISEKSEIFDDQFSVERPDGSNFTLKIRSTKLEDSAMYFCASSDWGPEDRVGGEKLFFGSGTQLSVL.

This chain uses TRBV5-4 with TRBJ2-7; D is perhaps TRBD2 (5 bases). The V end was cut by 4 bases, the J end by 2 bases, with 10 bases between. The CDR3 has 13 residues. The germline V gene has CDR1 SGHNT and CDR2 YYREEE (reference sequence). CDR3 sequence (DNA): TGTGCCAGCAGCGCCGGGGTCGCCTACGAGCAGTACGTC. Translation: CASSAGVAYEQYV.

The chain carries TRBV5-1 and TRBJ1-6; TRBD1 matches 9 bases. Per germline, CDR1 SGHRS and CDR2 YFSETQ. After removal of 4 bases from V and 10 bases from J, the junction contained 6 bases not matched to a gene. The CDR3 has 14 residues. The CDR3 loop reads CASSPGTGWSPLHF. The DNA for the CDR3 is TGCGCCAGCAGCCCCGGGACAGGGTGGTCACCCCTCCACTTT. The full variable domain, rest sourced from reference TRBV5-1 and TRBJ1-6, is KAGVTQTPRYLIKTRGQQVTLSCSPISGHRSVSWYQQTPGQGLQFLFEYFSETQRNKGNFPGRFSGRQFSNSRSEMNVSTLELGDSALYLCASSPGTGWSPLHFGNGTRLTVT.

J is TRBJ2-1 and V is TRBV6-5; no reliable D call. V gave up 0 bases and J gave up 0 bases, with 6 bases separating them. This CDR3 is built from 15 residues. From germline, CDR1 is MNHEY and CDR2 SVGAGI. CDR3 sequence: CASSYSAVSYNEQFF. The CDR3 region has the DNA TGTGCCAGCAGTTACTCTGCGGTCTCCTACAATGAGCAGTTCTTC.

This clone was detected only a few times. The chain employs TRBV6-2 or TRBV6-3 and TRBJ1-1, with 8 positions matching TRBD1. The junction had 11 bases not matched to a gene; V was cut back by 6 bases and J by 5 bases. Germline V gene data show CDR1 as MNHEY and CDR2 as SVGEGT. The CDR3 totals 15 residues. CDR3 nucleotides: TGTGCCAGCAGCCCCACTTCAACAGGGGGGACTGAAGCTTTCTTT. It encodes CASSPTSTGGTEAFF.

The rearrangement joins TRBV9 to TRBJ1-4; unclear D gene. The CDR3 covers 14 residues. Trimming stripped 3 bases from V and 8 bases from J, with 14 bases between. Germline CDR1 is SGDLS and CDR2 is YYNGEE. The CDR3 DNA follows: TGTGCCAGCAGCGCCGGGTTAGTAGAGGAAAAACTGTTTTTT. Translation: CASSAGLVEEKLFF.

V usage is TRBV10-3 and J usage is TRBJ2-3; TRBD2 aligns across 7 bases. The V and J ends lost 7 bases and 2 bases, in that order; junction bases with no gene match: 6. The germline gives CDR1 ENHRY, CDR2 SYGVKD. The CDR3 totals 14 residues. DNA of the CDR3: TGTGCCATCAAACGGGGGGTCCTCACAGATACGCAGTATTTT. Translating it yields CAIKRGVLTDTQYF.

V usage is TRBV7-9 and J usage is TRBJ2-7; 11 nucleotides agree with TRBD2. Per the germline V gene, CDR1 is SEHNR and CDR2 is FQNEAQ (reference sequence). The V segment lost 5 bases and the J segment 3 bases; nucleotides outside the gene matches: 6. There are 15 residues in the CDR3. In DNA, the CDR3 is TGTGCCAGCAGCCGGACTAGCGGGTCCTTCTACGAGCAGTACTTC. It encodes CASSRTSGSFYEQYF.

The chain employs TRBV4-3 and TRBJ1-3; no reliable D call. With 0 bases removed from V and 4 bases from J, the gap between germline ends came to 13 bases. The CDR3 has 16 amino acids. The germline V gene has CDR1 LGHNA and CDR2 YSLEER. CDR3 sequence (DNA): TGCGCCAGCAGCCAAGATTGGGGAGTCTTGGGAAACACCATATATTTT. Translated: CASSQDWGVLGNTIYF.

The gene calls are TRBV7-9 and TRBJ1-1, with 9 bases fitting TRBD1. The trim removed 5 bases at V and 4 bases at J, leaving 8 bases unmatched. Germline CDR1 SEHNR, CDR2 FQNEAQ (reference sequence). The CDR3 spans 15 residues. The CDR3 region has the DNA TGTGCCAGCAGCCAAGGGACAGGGCAGGGCACTGAAGCTTTCTTT. Its translation is CASSQGTGQGTEAFF.

The chain joins TRBV7-2 to TRBJ1-6, with D tentatively TRBD1 (6 bases). V lost 5 bases to trimming and J lost 19 bases, with 21 bases between them. The CDR3 is 13 amino acids. Germline V gene lookup returns CDR1 SGHTA and CDR2 FQGNSA. Here the CDR3 DNA reads TGTGCCAGCAGCCCATCCCCCCCAGGGGCCCAGCACTTT. This codes for CASSPSPPGAQHF.

This clone was recorded only once. CDR3 amino acids: CASRSLGTDTQYF. DNA for the CDR3: TGTGCCAGCAGATCTCTCGGGACAGATACGCAGTATTTT. The rearrangement links TRBV7-9 to TRBJ2-3, with D unclear. The germline V gene has CDR1 SEHNR and CDR2 FQNEAQ (reference sequence). CDR3 length equals 13 residues. V was trimmed by 6 bases and J by 3 bases, leaving 10 bases between them.

The V gene is TRBV28, the J gene TRBJ2-3, with TRBD2 matching 7 bases. Germline V gene data show CDR1 as MDHEN and CDR2 as SYDVKM. The V segment lost 6 bases and the J segment 7 bases; nucleotides outside the gene matches: 10. The CDR3 length is 14 residues. The CDR3, as DNA: TGTGCCAGCAGCCAGCCTCAAGCGGGACATACGCAGTATTTT. This translates into CASSQPQAGHTQYF.

V and J are TRBV4-1 and TRBJ2-3, with 11 bases matching TRBD1. CDR3 length: 19 amino acids. J gave up 4 bases and V 0 bases, and 12 bases lay outside the gene matches. Germline CDR1 MGHRA, CDR2 YSYEKL. This chain's CDR3 is CASSQDPGTGGQDADTQYF. In DNA form, the CDR3 reads TGCGCCAGCAGCCAAGATCCCGGGACAGGGGGGCAGGATGCAGATACGCAGTATTTT.

This clone showed up just a few times. The chain links TRBV9 to TRBJ1-4, with a tentative D call TRBD1 (5 bases). The length of the CDR3 is 14 residues. CDR1 and CDR2 from the germline V gene are SGDLS and YYNGEE. The V gene lost 6 bases and the J gene lost 10 bases, with 19 bases spanning the gap. The DNA for the CDR3 is TGTGCCAGCACCAGGGACCCAGCGGGCAGAAAACTGTTTTTT. The encoded protein is CASTRDPAGRKLFF.

This chain links TRBV6-2 or TRBV6-3 with TRBJ2-7; TRBD2 is a possible D gene (6 bases). The ends were cut back, 5 bases at V and 2 bases at J, with 13 bases in the middle. CDR1 is MNHEY and CDR2 is SVGEGT in the germline V gene. This CDR3 is 14 amino acids long. The CDR3 DNA reads TGTGCCAGCAGTCTTAGCGGTCGAACCTACGAGCAGTACTTC. It encodes CASSLSGRTYEQYF.

The chain recombines TRBV9 with TRBJ2-3, with a tentative D call TRBD2 (6 bases). Trimming removed 3 bases at V and 5 bases at J, with 10 bases between. This CDR3 region has 13 residues. Germline assignment: CDR1 SGDLS and CDR2 YYNGEE. The CDR3 spells CASSAGLRDTQYF. The CDR3 DNA sequence: TGTGCCAGCAGCGCCGGACTACGAGATACGCAGTATTTT.

The J gene is TRBJ2-3, the V gene TRBV28; TRBD2 is a possible D gene (7 bases). Trimming cost V 4 bases and J 4 bases, with 24 bases left between them. Germline lookup yields CDR1 MDHEN and CDR2 SYDVKM. The length of the CDR3 is 18 residues. This CDR3 is CASSSPGGGRTRADTQYF. Here the CDR3 DNA reads TGTGCCAGCAGTTCCCCCGGGGGCGGGAGAACTCGGGCAGATACGCAGTATTTT.

The chain couples TRBV27 to TRBJ1-1, with a weak D call TRBD1 (5 bases). This CDR3 is 12 amino acids long. The ends were cut back, 2 bases at V and 7 bases at J, with 8 bases in the middle. Germline V CDR1 and CDR2: MNHEY, SMNVEV (reference sequence). The chain's CDR3 is CASSLMGGEAFF. As DNA, the CDR3 is TGTGCCAGCAGTTTAATGGGGGGTGAAGCTTTCTTT.

This chain connects TRBV7-9 to TRBJ2-3, with TRBD2 matching 7 bases. Germline CDR1 is SEHNR and CDR2 is FQNEAQ (reference sequence). The CDR3 consists of 15 residues. Trimming cost V 5 bases and J 1 base; bases outside gene matches: 6. CDR3 nucleotides: TGTGCCAGCAGCCCGGGACTACCGGGCACAGATACGCAGTATTTT. This sequence encodes CASSPGLPGTDTQYF.

The V call is TRBV5-4, the J call TRBJ2-1; D possibly corresponds to TRBD2 (6 bases). The V gene lost 4 bases and the J gene lost 5 bases, with 16 bases spanning the gap. The CDR3 extends over 15 amino acids. Per the germline V gene, CDR1 is SGHNT and CDR2 is YYREEE (reference sequence). As DNA, the CDR3 is TGTGCCAGCAGCCCCGGAGGGGCCAATGACAATGAGCAGTTCTTC. It specifies CASSPGGANDNEQFF.

This clone has a single count. The V and J genes are TRBV4-1 and TRBJ2-3; no firm D call. The CDR3 runs 16 residues. Trimming took 5 bases from V and 2 from J, leaving 17 bases between them. Germline-derived CDR1 and CDR2 are MGHRA and YSYEKL. DNA for the CDR3: TGCGCCAGCAGCATACGGCCCTTTAGCCCCACAGATACGCAGTATTTT. It encodes CASSIRPFSPTDTQYF.

The genes are TRBV15 and TRBJ2-6; D is undetermined. CDR1 and CDR2 (germline): LNHNV, YYDKDF (reference sequence). The ends were cut back, 7 bases at V and 3 bases at J, with 7 bases in the middle. The CDR3 sequence is 13 residues long. The CDR3 DNA sequence: TGTGCCACCACCCCTAGTGGGGCCAACGTCCTGACTTTC. It translates to CATTPSGANVLTF.

The chain carries TRBV7-3 and TRBJ2-7; 9 bases fit TRBD1. Germline CDR1 and CDR2: SGHTA and FQGTGA. V shed 4 bases and J 0 bases; nucleotides not matched to a gene: 13. The CDR3 is made up of 18 amino acids. The CDR3 protein is CASSSGTGTTLHSYEQYV. DNA of the CDR3: TGTGCCAGCAGCTCGGGGACAGGGACAACACTCCACTCCTACGAGCAGTACGTC.

The gene calls are TRBV29-1 and TRBJ2-1; no reliable D call. Germline CDR1 and CDR2: SQVTM and ANQGSEA. The length of the CDR3 is 15 residues. The V gene lost 0 bases and the J gene lost 3 bases, with 12 bases spanning the gap. The CDR3 loop is CSVEDHHKIYNEQFF. CDR3 sequence (DNA): TGCAGCGTTGAAGATCATCACAAGATCTACAATGAGCAGTTCTTC.